This T cell receptor beta chain was recovered during a study of radiation and T cells in renal cell carcinoma. Overall study: Nephrectomy followed 15 Gy stereotactic body radiation by 4 weeks. Points from the study as a whole: In blood, top tumor clones expanded by 2 weeks, shrinking by 4.

About this clone: Its antigen remains unidentified.

The CDR3 contains 15 residues. Germline V gene sequence: CDR1 SGDLS, CDR2 YYNGEE. V dropped 2 bases and J dropped 6; count of bases not matched to a gene: 9. Time point of the sample: blood 2 weeks post-SBRT. Treatment: 15 Gy SBRT to primary tumor, nephrectomy 4 weeks later. Blood was sampled at baseline, 2 weeks and 4 weeks after SBRT. The patient's renal cell carcinoma had clear cell pathology. Method: immunoSEQ multiplex PCR; TCRdb's copy keeps in-frame clones and lacks some. The data contain approximately 79,000 clones, about four fifths of them singletons. Sample: blood, taken from a patient whose treatment included radiotherapy and nephrectomy. The V gene is TRBV9, the J gene TRBJ2-7; TRBD2 matches at 9 bases. The sequence came from a man aged 55 to 70 with renal cell carcinoma. DNA of the CDR3: TGTGCCAGCAGCGTGCAGGCGGGAGGGTTGGGCGAGCAGTACTTC. This sequence encodes CASSVQAGGLGEQYF. The full variable domain, in which reference TRBV9 and TRBJ2-7 provide the parts outside the CDR3, is DSGVTQTPKHLITATGQRVTLRCSPRSGDLSVYWYQQSLDQGLQFLIQYYNGEERAKGNILERFSAQQFPDLHSELNLSSLELGDSALYFCASSVQAGGLGEQYFGPGTRLTVT.